The next 31 T cell receptor beta chains were all read from a single sample in a study of response to subunit inactivated influenza vaccine. TCRdb reprocessed the RT-PCR reads via MiXCR and lists one record per CDR3 protein. This table holds hundreds of thousands of distinct CDR3 sequences, 12% found once. The sample consisted of PBMCs from blood, taken on the day of vaccination. The receptors derive from a man in his forties or fifties who received an inactivated influenza vaccine.

J is TRBJ2-7 and V is TRBV6-2 or TRBV6-3; TRBD1 matches at 8 bases. The V segment lost 4 bases and the J segment 1 base; nucleotides outside the gene matches: 12. This CDR3 comprises 17 residues. The germline V gene encodes CDR1 MNHEY and CDR2 SVGEGT. The CDR3 DNA is TGTGCCAGCAGTTTCGTATCCTGGGGACAGGTGTCCTACGAGCAGTACTTC. Encoded protein: CASSFVSWGQVSYEQYF.

The chain joins TRBV12-3 or TRBV12-4 to TRBJ2-6; TRBD1 matches 7 bases. The trim removed 8 bases at V and 0 bases at J, leaving 1 base unmatched. The CDR3 is made up of 14 amino acids. The CDR3 region has the DNA TGTGCCAGCGACAGGGACTCTGGGGCCAACGTCCTGACTTTC. This translates into CASDRDSGANVLTF.

DNA for the CDR3: TGTGCGCGGTCCACTAGCGGGGGGGCCTTCAATGAGCAGTTCTTC. This sequence encodes CARSTSGGAFNEQFF. The chain uses TRBV30 and TRBJ2-1, with 13 bases lining up with TRBD2. Germline V gene data show CDR1 as GTSNPN and CDR2 as SVGIG (reference sequence). There are 15 residues in the CDR3.

CDR3 DNA sequence: TGCAGCGTTGAAGAATGGGGGGGAAAGGGGAGTGGGGCCAACGTCCTGACTTTC. Protein sequence: CSVEEWGGKGSGANVLTF. The chain carries TRBV29-1 and TRBJ2-6, with 7 bases that match TRBD2. The CDR3 runs to 18 residues. CDR1 is SQVTM, CDR2 ANQGSEA, per germline. V lost 0 bases to trimming and J lost 3 bases; unmatched junction nucleotides: 11.

V and J are TRBV4-3 and TRBJ2-7; the match to TRBD2 covers 13 bases. The trim removed 0 bases at V and 5 bases at J, leaving 4 bases unmatched. Germline CDR1 LGHNA, CDR2 YSLEER. This CDR3 is 16 amino acids long. CDR3 DNA sequence: TGCGCCAGCAGCCAAGAGCCGGGACTAGCGGGGCACGAGCAGTACTTC. Encoded protein: CASSQEPGLAGHEQYF.

This clonotype came up a few times. This chain links TRBV29-1 with TRBJ2-3, with TRBD1 identical over 11 bases. The V and J ends lost 5 bases and 7 bases, in that order; junction bases with no gene match: 5. Germline V CDR1 and CDR2: SQVTM, ANQGSEA. This CDR3 is 13 amino acids long. DNA for the CDR3: TGCAGCGTTCCGGACAGGGGGCCGCATACGCAGTATTTT. It translates to CSVPDRGPHTQYF.

The rearrangement links TRBV9 to TRBJ2-4; TRBD2 is a possible D gene (5 bases). V was trimmed by 4 bases and J by 3 bases, leaving 14 bases between them. The length of the CDR3 is 15 residues. Germline CDR1 reads SGDLS; CDR2 reads YYNGEE. The DNA of the CDR3 is TGTGCCAGCAGCCCAACTGGAGGCATCAAAAACATTCAGTACTTC. Translating gives CASSPTGGIKNIQYF.

This clonotype was detected many times. The rearrangement uses TRBV4-1 and TRBJ2-2; perhaps D is TRBD1 or TRBD2 (5 bases each). Germline V gives CDR1 MGHRA, CDR2 YSYEKL. This CDR3 is 20 amino acids long. V was trimmed by 3 bases and J by 5 bases, leaving 28 bases between them. The CDR3 region has the DNA TGCGCCAGCAGCCAGTCGGGCTTAGGGACCGGTCATATCTATACCGGGGAGCTGTTTTTT. This translates into CASSQSGLGTGHIYTGELFF.

CDR3 DNA sequence: TGTGCCAGCAGTTACTCACTCATAATTACCGGGACAGGGCCTCGACGGGCTGGGGCCAACGTCCTGACTTTC. Its protein product is CASSYSLIITGTGPRRAGANVLTF. The genes are TRBV6-2 or TRBV6-3 and TRBJ2-6; 9 bases map to TRBD1. V shed 0 bases and J 2 bases; nucleotides not matched to a gene: 23. The CDR3 contains 24 residues. The V gene's germline CDR1 is MNHEY and CDR2 SVGEGT.

Ten or more counts support this clonotype. The rearrangement uses TRBV7-9 and TRBJ1-4; TRBD1 matches at 8 bases. Germline V gives CDR1 SEHNR, CDR2 FQNEAQ (reference sequence). V shed 5 bases and J 7 bases; nucleotides not matched to a gene: 9. The CDR3 covers 15 residues. The CDR3 coding sequence is TGTGCCAGCAGCCCCTCCGGGACAGGAGGTGAAAAACTGTTTTTT. Protein: CASSPSGTGGEKLFF.

This clonotype has only a few counts. The chain couples TRBV12-3 or TRBV12-4 to TRBJ2-1, with D possibly TRBD2 on 6 matching bases. The CDR3 is made up of 16 amino acids. Trimming pared 6 bases from V and 1 base from J, leaving 16 bases between. CDR3 in amino acids: CASRRDFSLSYNEQFF. The CDR3 bases are TGTGCCAGCAGAAGGGACTTTTCGTTATCCTACAATGAGCAGTTCTTC.

This clonotype was counted at least ten times. The chain uses TRBV4-2 and TRBJ2-7; 7 nucleotides align to TRBD1. Per germline, CDR1 LGHNA and CDR2 YNFKEQ. After removal of 4 bases from V and 2 bases from J, the junction contained 5 bases not matched to a gene. This CDR3 has 14 residues. CDR3 sequence (DNA): TGTGCCAGCAGCCGAACAGGGGTGGCCTACGAGCAGTACTTC. Residues: CASSRTGVAYEQYF.

This clonotype has just one count. Here the CDR3 DNA reads TGCGCCAGCAGCCAAACGGCAGGAACTTCCTACGAGCAGTACTTC. Translated: CASSQTAGTSYEQYF. V and J are TRBV4-3 and TRBJ2-7, with no clear D. Germline CDR1 and CDR2: LGHNA and YSLEER. Trimming pared 2 bases from V and 1 base from J, leaving 12 bases between. This CDR3 region has 15 residues.

V and J are TRBV20-1 and TRBJ2-7, with 7 bases identical to TRBD2. This CDR3 spans 14 amino acids. V trimming: 5 bases; J trimming: 2 bases; junction bases outside the gene matches: 9. Germline CDR1 DFQATT, CDR2 SNEGSKA (reference sequence). DNA for the CDR3: TGCAGTGCTTGCCTGCGGACTAGTCCCTACGAGCAGTACTTC. Translation gives CSACLRTSPYEQYF.

This clonotype was found a few times. The chain joins TRBV12-3 or TRBV12-4 to TRBJ1-1; D is unresolved. V lost 7 bases to trimming and J lost 2 bases, with 14 bases between them. The CDR3 totals 14 residues. In DNA, the CDR3 is TGTGCCAGCACCAAAGGGAACCCCAACACTGAAGCTTTCTTT. It yields the protein CASTKGNPNTEAFF.

This clonotype was observed a handful of times. The chain couples TRBV20-1 to TRBJ2-1; D possibly matches TRBD1 or TRBD2 (5 bases each). Germline CDR1 is DFQATT and CDR2 is SNEGSKA (reference sequence). CDR3 length: 13 residues. The V gene lost 6 bases and the J gene lost 4 bases, with 13 bases spanning the gap. The CDR3 DNA reads TGCAGTGCCTTACCCGGGGCATACAATGAGCAGTTCTTC. Amino acids: CSALPGAYNEQFF.

This clonotype was counted a few times. This chain connects TRBV10-3 to TRBJ2-1; 7 positions agree with TRBD2. Trimming at V came to 3 bases and at J to 10 bases, leaving 12 bases not matched to a gene. The CDR3 has 15 amino acids. Germline CDR1 reads ENHRY; CDR2 reads SYGVKD. CDR3 sequence reads: CAISDAGVGYREQFF. The CDR3 region has the DNA TGTGCCATCAGTGATGCGGGAGTGGGATATCGGGAGCAGTTCTTC.

This clonotype has at least ten counts. This chain uses TRBV6-6 with TRBJ2-7, with TRBD2 matching 7 bases. V was pared by 2 bases and J by 10 bases, with 5 bases of the junction left unmatched. The germline V gene has CDR1 MNHNY and CDR2 SVGAGI (reference sequence). The CDR3 extends over 12 amino acids. The CDR3 sequence is CASSYAMGLQYF. The CDR3 DNA is TGTGCCAGCAGTTACGCGATGGGACTACAGTACTTC.

The sample holds many counts of this clonotype. The genes are TRBV29-1 and TRBJ2-3; 10 bases align to TRBD2. The V gene's germline CDR1 is SQVTM and CDR2 ANQGSEA. The CDR3 has 14 amino acids. V lost 1 base and J lost 4; bases outside the gene matches: 2. CDR3: CSVEVGLAPDTQYF. DNA for the CDR3: TGCAGCGTTGAAGTGGGACTAGCGCCAGATACGCAGTATTTT.

This clonotype showed up just a few times. This chain links TRBV3-1 with TRBJ2-7; tentatively, D is TRBD2 (5 bases). The CDR3 extends over 14 amino acids. The V gene's germline CDR1 is LGHDT and CDR2 YNNKEL (reference sequence). V lost 1 base and J 0 bases, leaving 7 bases between the germline ends. CDR3 sequence: CASSQGTFSYEQYF. The CDR3 region has the DNA TGTGCCAGCAGCCAAGGGACTTTCTCCTACGAGCAGTACTTC.

About this clonotype itself: No DNA is shown, since the ends of the CDR3 on it are uncertain; the CDR3 is the one TCRdb lists. The V call is TRBV21-1, the J call TRBJ2-5. TRBV21-1 is given as a pseudogene. The CDR3 is 16 amino acids in total, end residues counted. The CDR3: CASSPDLTVGEGTQYF.

The chain recombines TRBV7-9 with TRBJ2-1; D perhaps matches TRBD1 (6 bases). Germline lookup yields CDR1 SEHNR and CDR2 FQNEAQ (reference sequence). The CDR3 has 15 amino acids. Trimming left V 5 bases short and J 7 bases short, with 18 bases between. The CDR3 loop is CASSRGQRLGNEQFF. The CDR3 DNA is TGTGCCAGCAGCCGAGGACAGCGTCTGGGAAATGAGCAGTTCTTC.

This clonotype was found a few times. V is TRBV6-2 or TRBV6-3 and J is TRBJ2-1; 11 bases fit TRBD2. This CDR3 has 15 amino acids. With V trimmed by 5 bases and J by 7 bases, 7 bases remained unmatched. Germline loops: CDR1 MNHEY, CDR2 SVGEGT. CDR3 protein: CASSRGTSGRNEQFF. CDR3 coding DNA: TGTGCCAGCAGTAGGGGGACTAGCGGACGGAATGAGCAGTTCTTC.

The sample holds a few counts of this clonotype. V and J are TRBV7-8 and TRBJ2-5, with D perhaps matching TRBD1 or TRBD2 (5 bases each). The CDR3 is made up of 16 amino acids. V lost 1 base and J lost 4, with 16 bases in between. Germline assignment: CDR1 SGHVS and CDR2 FQNEAQ. As DNA, the CDR3 is TGTGCCAGCAGCTTAGGTCGGGGTAGGGGTGGAGAGACCCAGTACTTC. This sequence encodes CASSLGRGRGGETQYF.

This clonotype came up many times. The J gene is TRBJ2-5, the V gene TRBV18; 7 bases are a match to TRBD1. The CDR3 consists of 14 residues. CDR1 KGHSH and CDR2 LQKENI come from the germline V gene. Trimming at V came to 1 base and at J to 7 bases, leaving 6 bases not matched to a gene. As DNA, the CDR3 is TGTGCCAGCTCACCACGACAGGGAGAGGGGACCCAGTACTTC. Its translation: CASSPRQGEGTQYF. Full variable domain (remainder filled in from reference TRBV18 and TRBJ2-5): NAGVMQNPRHLVRRRGQEARLRCSPMKGHSHVYWYRQLPEEGLKFMVYLQKENIIDESGMPKERFSAEFPKEGPSILRIQQVVRGDSAAYFCASSPRQGEGTQYFGPGTRLLVL.

This chain connects TRBV4-1 to TRBJ2-1; TRBD2 matches 8 bases. The V and J ends lost 0 bases and 3 bases, in that order; junction bases with no gene match: 4. CDR3 length: 16 amino acids. Germline CDR1 and CDR2: MGHRA and YSYEKL. CDR3 nucleotide sequence: TGCGCCAGCAGCCAAGAGCCTACTAGCGGCTACAATGAGCAGTTCTTC. This codes for CASSQEPTSGYNEQFF.

J is TRBJ1-1 and V is TRBV20-1, with TRBD1 matching 8 bases. The CDR3 is made up of 15 amino acids. The junction had 9 bases not matched to a gene; V was cut back by 5 bases and J by 1 base. Germline V lookup: CDR1 DFQATT, CDR2 SNEGSKA (reference sequence). The CDR3 coding sequence is TGCAGTGCTTTCTTATGGGGACAGGCGAACACTGAAGCTTTCTTT. It codes for CSAFLWGQANTEAFF.

V usage is TRBV20-1 and J usage is TRBJ2-2; 10 positions match TRBD2. The V segment lost 1 base and the J segment 5 bases; nucleotides outside the gene matches: 1. The CDR3 is made up of 14 amino acids. CDR1 DFQATT and CDR2 SNEGSKA come from the germline V gene (reference sequence). The chain's CDR3 is CSARASGGTGELFF. The CDR3 nucleotides are TGCAGTGCTAGAGCTAGCGGGGGTACCGGGGAGCTGTTTTTT.

This clonotype was observed a handful of times. The chain has TRBV6-2 or TRBV6-3 and TRBJ2-7, with TRBD2 as a possible D gene (6 bases). The CDR3 consists of 20 residues. Per the germline V gene, CDR1 is MNHEY and CDR2 is SVGEGT. V lost 0 bases and J 2 bases, leaving 26 bases between the germline ends. CDR3 amino acids: CASSYSWDLRGWSPPYEQYF. In DNA, the CDR3 is TGTGCCAGCAGTTACTCTTGGGACTTGCGGGGTTGGAGTCCCCCCTACGAGCAGTACTTC.

V is TRBV6-5 and J is TRBJ2-7, with TRBD1 as a possible D gene (5 bases). The CDR3 runs 14 residues. Germline-derived CDR1 and CDR2 are MNHEY and SVGAGI. Trimming pared 0 bases from V and 6 bases from J, leaving 12 bases between. The CDR3 region is CASSYSQGLGEQYF. The DNA for the CDR3 is TGTGCCAGCAGTTACTCCCAGGGTCTGGGCGAGCAGTACTTC.

This clonotype occurred many times. The J gene is TRBJ2-2, the V gene TRBV28, with D possibly matching TRBD1 (6 bases). The CDR3 covers 13 residues. Trimming removed 8 bases from V and 6 bases from J, with 13 bases in between. In germline, CDR1 is MDHEN, CDR2 SYDVKM. The CDR3 DNA reads as TGTGCCAGCTATGGACCAGGGGCCGGGGAGCTGTTTTTT. Its translation: CASYGPGAGELFF.